This T cell receptor (beta chain) originates from a study of T cell repertoires in cytomegalovirus infection (dated by TCRdb to the late 2010s). Looking at the study overall: The peptide stimulations were aimed at well-studied HLA-B-restricted epitopes as well as recently identified HLA-C-restricted CMV epitopes, whose presentation resists viral immunomodulation. Because public TCR beta signatures pointed to carriage of CMV infection together with the matching HLA type, the HLA type of each donor mattered for the analysis.

Relative to germline, V is missing 3 bases and J is missing 3 bases, with 6 bases of the junction outside any gene match. Including cysteine and phenylalanine, the CDR3 has 15 amino acids. Left in the record is the CDR3 DNA by itself, 45 bases read in frame from the first base. CDR1 and CDR2 (MNHEY, SMNVEV) derive from the germline V gene (reference sequence). The listed sequencing device is Illumina HiSeq 1500. Through fastp at Q25 and MiXCR, TCRdb rebuilt clones from the public reads, retaining in-frame beta chains. Records with the same CDR3 protein are collapsed into one entry carrying the most frequent genes and DNA. A total of approximately 990,000 distinct CDR3 sequences appear in this sample, roughly 31% of them only once. The top ten clones comprise around 15% of the sample. Summary of the overall study and its limitations: In both this cohort and an independent cohort of 352 donors, the cumulative frequency of public TCR beta family members distinguished carriers of CMV infection plus the relevant HLA type. In the ex vivo response, HLA-C-restricted CMV-specific TCR beta clonotypes were dominant, and in two of eight donors the single most frequent clonotype came from this HLA-C-restricted group.

Reading the label with the study, this specimen's treatment or condition is: in vitro stimulation with specific CMV peptide epitopes to enrich CMV-specific T cells. Concerning this clonotype: Its recognized antigen is unknown. No base qualities exist here, and no much larger clone lies one base off it.

The chain uses TRBV27 and TRBJ1-2; 8 middle bases align to TRBD1. Source: cultured CD8+ T cells from PBMCs, taken from culture after CMV antigen stimulation. This sequence was found in a human donor in good health (CMV status not recorded). Some clones in this sample may be carry-over from other donors' samples. The DNA is TGTGCCAGCAGTTTTACCCAGGGGGCAGACTATGGCTACACCTTC. It translates as CASSFTQGADYGYTF.